This T cell receptor (beta chain) comes out of a study of T cell repertoires in cytomegalovirus infection. Study-level background: CMV infection plus the matching HLA type was flagged by public TCR beta signatures.

As to this clonotype: What it binds is unknown.

Using its own MiXCR run on the reads, TCRdb lists one record per CDR3 protein. Of a few hundred thousand distinct CDR3 sequences in the sample, roughly 23% are singletons; the top ten hold roughly 18%. This CDR3 has 15 residues. J lost 4 bases, V lost 0 bases, and 6 bases had no gene match. Germline V gene sequence: CDR1 DFQATT, CDR2 SNEGSKA (reference sequence). General study results and limits: Within the response measured ex vivo, HLA-C-restricted CMV-specific TCR beta clonotypes were dominant. Cumulative frequency of public TCR beta families picked out carriers of CMV plus the relevant HLA.

The chain employs TRBV20-1 and TRBJ2-7; 10 bases fit TRBD1. This clonotype originated in a human donor in good health (CMV status not recorded). Some clones in this sample may be carry-over from other donors' samples. Material for sequencing was CD8+ T cells from PBMCs. Here the CDR3 reads CSAREDTGQGYEQYF. The CDR3 region has the DNA TGCAGTGCTAGAGAAGACACGGGACAGGGGTACGAGCAGTACTTC.